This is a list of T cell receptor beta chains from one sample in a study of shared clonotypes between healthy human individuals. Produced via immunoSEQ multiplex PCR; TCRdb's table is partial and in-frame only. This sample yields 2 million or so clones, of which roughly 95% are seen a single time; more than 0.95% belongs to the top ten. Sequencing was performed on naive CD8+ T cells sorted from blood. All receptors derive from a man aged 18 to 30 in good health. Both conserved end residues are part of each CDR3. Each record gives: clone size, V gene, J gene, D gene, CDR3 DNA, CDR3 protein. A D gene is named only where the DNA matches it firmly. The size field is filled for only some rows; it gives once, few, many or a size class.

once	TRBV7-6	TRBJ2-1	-	TGTGCCAGCAGCTTAGAGGCTAGCCGGGGAAATGAGCAGTTCTTC	CASSLEASRGNEQFF
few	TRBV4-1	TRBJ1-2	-	TGCGCCAGCAGCCAAGTAGGGACGGCTAACTATGGCTACACCTTC	CASSQVGTANYGYTF
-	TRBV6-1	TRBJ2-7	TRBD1	TGTGCCAGCAGCGGACAGGGGGATTACGAGCAGTACTTC	CASSGQGDYEQYF
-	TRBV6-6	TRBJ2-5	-	TGTGCCAGCACTTGGGGTGGGGAGACCCAGTACTTC	CASTWGGETQYF
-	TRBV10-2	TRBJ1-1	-	TGCGCCAGCAGAACCGCGGGGACGAACACTGAAGCTTTCTTT	CASRTAGTNTEAFF
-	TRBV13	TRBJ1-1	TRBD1	TGTGCCAGCAGCTTGGGACAGGCCAGAGGGTCCGTTGAAGCTTTCTTT	CASSLGQARGSVEAFF
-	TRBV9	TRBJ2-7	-	TGTGCCAGCAGCGTAGACGGGGGATCCTACGAGCAGTACTTC	CASSVDGGSYEQYF
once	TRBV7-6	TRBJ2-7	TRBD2	TGTGCCAGCAGCTTGGGACTAGCGACTTCCTACGAGCAGTACTTC	CASSLGLATSYEQYF
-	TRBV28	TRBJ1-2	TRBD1	TGTGCCAGCAGTCCCACAGGGGGCCTAGGGTTCTATGGCTACACCTTC	CASSPTGGLGFYGYTF
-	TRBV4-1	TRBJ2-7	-	TGCGCCAGCAGCCACGGTGTCACGACCTACGAGCAGTACTTC	CASSHGVTTYEQYF
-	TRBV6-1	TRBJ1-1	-	TGTGCCAGCAGTGAAGAGGTGATGGGCAGGGACACTGAAGCTTTCTTT	CASSEEVMGRDTEAFF
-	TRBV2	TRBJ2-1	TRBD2	TGTGCCAGCAGTGAAAACCAGCGGGGGGGCATAGACAATGAGCAGTTCTTC	CASSENQRGGIDNEQFF
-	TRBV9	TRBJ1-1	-	TGTGCCAGCGGAGGGAACACTGAAGCTTTCTTT	CASGGNTEAFF
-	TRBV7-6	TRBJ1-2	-	TGTGCCAGCAGCTTAAGGGGCGATTATGGCTACACCTTC	CASSLRGDYGYTF
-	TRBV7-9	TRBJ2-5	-	TGTGCCAGCAGGTCCCCGGTGGAGAAACTCCGGGGGACCCAGTACTTC	CASRSPVEKLRGTQYF
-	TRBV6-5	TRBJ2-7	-	TGTGCCAGCAGTTACTTTGCAGGGTACGACGAGCAGTACTTC	CASSYFAGYDEQYF
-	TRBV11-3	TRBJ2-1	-	TGTGCCAGCAGCTTACCCGTAGGTGAGCAGTTCTTC	CASSLPVGEQFF
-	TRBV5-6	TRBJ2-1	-	TGTGCCAGCAGCTTAATGGGGGTGTATGAGCAGTTCTTC	CASSLMGVYEQFF
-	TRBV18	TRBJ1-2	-	TGTGCCAGCTCATCTGGAATCAGGGAATCCCATGGCTACACCTTC	CASSSGIRESHGYTF
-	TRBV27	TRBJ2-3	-	TGTGCCAGCAGTCCCCCCTCAGATACGCAGTATTTT	CASSPPSDTQYF
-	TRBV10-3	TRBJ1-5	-	TGTGCCATTCGGACGGATCCCAATCAGCCCCAGCATTTT	CAIRTDPNQPQHF
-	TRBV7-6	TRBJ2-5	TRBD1	TGTGCCAGCAGCCATCCGGGACAGGGGTCAGAGACCCAGTACTTC	CASSHPGQGSETQYF
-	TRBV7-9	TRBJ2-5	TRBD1	TGTGCCAGCAGCTCCTCGACAGGGGTTGAGACCCAGTACTTC	CASSSSTGVETQYF
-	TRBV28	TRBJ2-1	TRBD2	TGTGCCAGCACACTAGCGGGGGGCAATGAGCAGTTCTTC	CASTLAGGNEQFF
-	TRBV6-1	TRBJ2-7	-	TGTGCCAGCAGTGCTGGGACCCCATCCGAGCAGTACTTC	CASSAGTPSEQYF
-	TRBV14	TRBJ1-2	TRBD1	TGTGCCAGCAGCCAAGAGCACAGGGGCGGCTATGGCTACACCTTC	CASSQEHRGGYGYTF
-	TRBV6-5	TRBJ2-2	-	TGTGCCAGCAGTCAAGGGGGAGGGGAGCTGTTTTTT	CASSQGGGELFF
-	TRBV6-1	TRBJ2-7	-	TGTGCCACCAGAGAGGGACAAGAGCAGTACTTC	CATREGQEQYF
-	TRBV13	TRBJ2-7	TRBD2	TGTGCCAGCAGCCTCTCGGCTAGCGGGACCTACGAGCAGTACTTC	CASSLSASGTYEQYF
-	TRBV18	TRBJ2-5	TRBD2	TGTGCCAGCTCACCAGGAGTAGCGGGAGATCAAGAGACCCAGTACTTC	CASSPGVAGDQETQYF
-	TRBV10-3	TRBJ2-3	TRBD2	TGTGCCACCCAGAAATTAGCGGGGGAAACCACAGATACGCAGTATTTT	CATQKLAGETTDTQYF
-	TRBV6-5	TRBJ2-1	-	TGTGCCAGCAGTAGAGACAGGAGCTCCTACAATGAGCAGTTCTTC	CASSRDRSSYNEQFF
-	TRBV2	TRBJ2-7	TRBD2	TGTGCCAGCAGTGTCCCCCTAGCGGGAGATTCCTACGAGCAGTACTTC	CASSVPLAGDSYEQYF
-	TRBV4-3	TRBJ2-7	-	TGCGCCAGCAGCCAAGATTCACTCAACTCCTACGAGCAGTACTTC	CASSQDSLNSYEQYF
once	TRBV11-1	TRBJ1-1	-	TGTGCCAGCAGCTTATCACCAGTCCCACGCACTGAAGCTTTCTTT	CASSLSPVPRTEAFF
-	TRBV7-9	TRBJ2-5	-	TGTGCCAGCAGCCGTATCCGAGAGACCCAGTACTTC	CASSRIRETQYF
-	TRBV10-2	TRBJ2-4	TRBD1	TGCGCCAGCAGTGAGTCGGGACAGGGGGTAGCCAAAAACATTCAGTACTTC	CASSESGQGVAKNIQYF
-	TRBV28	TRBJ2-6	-	TGTGCCAGCAGTTTAAGGGGGATCTCTGGGGCCAACGTCCTGACTTTC	CASSLRGISGANVLTF
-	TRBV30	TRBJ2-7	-	TGTGCCTGGAGCCTTGGAGGGGACGAGCAGTACTTC	CAWSLGGDEQYF
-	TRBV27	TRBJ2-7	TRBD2	TGTGCCAGCAGTGAAGGGCCAGCGGGGAGCTCCTACGAGCAGTACTTC	CASSEGPAGSSYEQYF
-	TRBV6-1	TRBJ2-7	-	TGTGCCAGCACCCCATGGGGGGACTCCTACGAGCAGTACTTC	CASTPWGDSYEQYF
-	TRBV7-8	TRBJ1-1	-	TGTGCCAGCAGCCCGACAGCAGGGGAAAAGGCTTTCTTT	CASSPTAGEKAFF
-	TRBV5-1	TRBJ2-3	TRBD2	TGCGCCAGCAGCCCTAGCGGGGGCACAGATACGCAGTATTTT	CASSPSGGTDTQYF
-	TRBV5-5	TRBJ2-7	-	TGTGCCACCTCAGGATCGGACCGGGGAATCTACGAGCAGTACTTC	CATSGSDRGIYEQYF
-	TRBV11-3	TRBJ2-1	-	TGTGCCAGCAGTCGCGGGGGCCGTGAGCAGTTCTTC	CASSRGGREQFF